This passage covers 16 T cell receptor beta chains from one sample sequenced in a study of blood T cell repertoires in COVID-19. The table came from immunoSEQ multiplex PCR; TCRdb's copy has only in-frame clones and leaves some out. The sample holds some 230,000 clones, approximately 90% seen once. The specimen was peripheral blood. Source of these receptors: a woman in her forties or fifties with COVID-19, enrolled during active disease.

J is TRBJ1-1 and V is TRBV7-8; D may be TRBD1 (6 bases). This CDR3 is 16 amino acids long. V was shortened by 1 base and J by 5 bases, with 17 bases between the two germline ends. CDR1 is SGHVS, CDR2 FQNEAQ, per germline. CDR3 in DNA: TGTGCCAGCAGCTTAGGAGGAGGAGGGGGAGGGACTGAAGCTTTCTTT. Translating gives CASSLGGGGGGTEAFF. Full variable domain (remainder filled in from reference TRBV7-8 and TRBJ1-1): GAGVSQSPRYKVAKRGQDVALRCDPISGHVSLFWYQQALGQGPEFLTYFQNEAQLDKSGLPSDRFFAERPEGSVSTLKIQRTQQEDSAVYLCASSLGGGGGGTEAFFGQGTRLTVV.

The chain is built from TRBV5-4 and TRBJ2-2; 9 positions agree with TRBD2. The germline CDR1 and CDR2 sequences are SGHNT and YYREEE (reference sequence). The CDR3 sequence is 16 residues long. V shed 0 bases and J 4 bases; nucleotides not matched to a gene: 4. CDR3 region: CASSLVNSGGTGELFF. CDR3 DNA sequence: TGTGCCAGCAGCTTGGTTAATAGCGGGGGCACCGGGGAGCTGTTTTTT.

The J gene is TRBJ1-1, the V gene TRBV4-3, with 7 bases aligning to TRBD1. Unmatched junction bases numbered 2, after V lost 3 bases and J lost 1 base. The V gene's germline CDR1 is LGHNA and CDR2 YSLEER. The length of the CDR3 is 14 residues. Written as DNA, the CDR3 is TGCGCCAGCAGCCATACAGGGGAGAACACTGAAGCTTTCTTT. The encoded protein is CASSHTGENTEAFF.

The chain links TRBV5-1 to TRBJ1-1; no definite D call. V was trimmed by 3 bases and J by 5 bases, leaving 5 bases between them. The CDR3 spans 11 residues. CDR1 is SGHRS and CDR2 is YFSETQ in the germline V gene. The CDR3 nucleotides read TGCGCCAGCAGCTCTCGGACTGAAGCTTTCTTT. Amino acids: CASSSRTEAFF.

The chain carries TRBV9 and TRBJ1-6; D perhaps matches TRBD1 (5 bases). Germline lookup yields CDR1 SGDLS and CDR2 YYNGEE. This CDR3 has 16 residues. With 3 bases removed from V and 10 bases from J, the gap between germline ends came to 20 bases. CDR3 region: CASSAVQTELGSPLHF. The CDR3 bases are TGTGCCAGCAGCGCCGTCCAGACAGAATTGGGCTCACCCCTCCACTTT.

The chain employs TRBV5-5 and TRBJ2-3, with 12 bases identical to TRBD1. This CDR3 contains 15 residues. The V segment lost 3 bases and the J segment 5 bases; nucleotides outside the gene matches: 4. Germline CDR1 SGHKS, CDR2 YYEKEE (reference sequence). The CDR3 nucleotides are TGTGCCAGCAGCTCAGGGACAGGGGGCATAGATACGCAGTATTTT. It encodes CASSSGTGGIDTQYF.

This chain connects TRBV19 to TRBJ2-3; TRBD2 might be the D (5 bases). Trimming took off 3 bases at V and 4 bases at J, with 8 bases between the two ends. Germline loops: CDR1 LNHDA, CDR2 SQIVND (reference sequence). The CDR3 totals 13 residues. The CDR3 loop reads CASSINGADTQYF. As DNA, the CDR3 is TGTGCCAGTAGTATTAACGGGGCAGATACGCAGTATTTT. Full variable domain (remainder filled in from reference TRBV19 and TRBJ2-3): DGGITQSPKYLFRKEGQNVTLSCEQNLNHDAMYWYRQDPGQGLRLIYYSQIVNDFQKGDIAEGYSVSREKKESFPLTVTSAQKNPTAFYLCASSINGADTQYFGPGTRLTVL.

The chain has TRBV6-2 or TRBV6-3 and TRBJ2-1; 8 nucleotides align to TRBD2. V gave up 4 bases and J gave up 3 bases; unmatched junction bases: 5. Per germline, CDR1 MNHEY and CDR2 SVGEGT. The CDR3 sequence is 15 residues long. CDR3 amino acids: CASSSLAEIYNEQFF. The CDR3 bases are TGTGCCAGCAGTTCACTAGCGGAGATCTACAATGAGCAGTTCTTC.

The chain is built from TRBV5-1 and TRBJ2-5; 12 nucleotides align to TRBD2. This CDR3 spans 16 amino acids. Germline assignment: CDR1 SGHRS and CDR2 YFSETQ. Trimming cost V 3 bases and J 2 bases; bases outside gene matches: 5. The CDR3 region is CASSSITSGGQETQYF. CDR3 DNA: TGCGCCAGCAGCTCCATCACTAGCGGGGGGCAAGAGACCCAGTACTTC. The full variable domain, rest sourced from reference TRBV5-1 and TRBJ2-5, is KAGVTQTPRYLIKTRGQQVTLSCSPISGHRSVSWYQQTPGQGLQFLFEYFSETQRNKGNFPGRFSGRQFSNSRSEMNVSTLELGDSALYLCASSSITSGGQETQYFGPGTRLLVL.

This chain uses TRBV5-4 with TRBJ1-4; possible D gene TRBD1, 6 bases. Germline values: CDR1 SGHNT, CDR2 YYREEE (reference sequence). The CDR3 runs to 17 residues. The V gene lost 4 bases and the J gene lost 4 bases, with 20 bases spanning the gap. The CDR3 nucleotides are TGTGCCAGCAGCATAGGCCGGGGGGCAGCTCTTAATGAAAAACTGTTTTTT. Amino acids: CASSIGRGAALNEKLFF. The full variable domain, with the rest looked up from reference TRBV5-4 and TRBJ1-4, is ETGVTQSPTHLIKTRGQQVTLRCSSQSGHNTVSWYQQALGQGPQFIFQYYREEENGRGNFPPRFSGLQFPNYSSELNVNALELDDSALYLCASSIGRGAALNEKLFFGSGTQLSVL.

This chain links TRBV7-2 with TRBJ2-2; 9 positions match TRBD2. The CDR3 contains 17 residues. Germline loops: CDR1 SGHTA, CDR2 FQGNSA. The V and J ends lost 2 bases and 7 bases, in that order; junction bases with no gene match: 11. The DNA of the CDR3 is TGTGCCAGCAGCTTAACCCTCGCGGGGGGGCGTATCGGGGAGCTGTTTTTT. This encodes CASSLTLAGGRIGELFF.

This clone was detected only once. The J gene is TRBJ2-5, the V gene TRBV23-1; D is possibly TRBD2 (5 bases). TRBV23-1 is given ORF status, its function remaining uncertain. The CDR3 loop spans 11 amino acids. V lost 9 bases to trimming and J lost 1 base, with 6 bases between them. In DNA form, the CDR3 reads TGCGCCAGGGACTCCCAAGAGACCCAGTACTTC. Translating it yields CARDSQETQYF.

This chain uses TRBV12-3 or TRBV12-4 with TRBJ2-5; no definite D call. The CDR3 has 13 residues. Between the trimmed V and J ends, which lost 3 bases and 5 bases, there was a span of 10 bases. Here the CDR3 reads CASSFGLRETQYF. CDR3 sequence (DNA): TGTGCCAGCAGTTTTGGTCTGCGGGAGACCCAGTACTTC.

The chain joins TRBV7-2 to TRBJ1-1, with no clear D. The CDR3 covers 13 residues. V lost 1 base, J lost 3 bases, and 6 bases lay in between. Germline V gives CDR1 SGHTA, CDR2 FQGNSA. CDR3 sequence: CASSLGRYTEAFF. CDR3 nucleotides: TGTGCCAGCAGCTTAGGGCGGTACACTGAAGCTTTCTTT.

The chain links TRBV12-5 to TRBJ1-4; D unresolved. This CDR3 comprises 14 residues. Germline CDR1 LGHNT, CDR2 FRNRAP. Trimming pared 7 bases from V and 0 bases from J, leaving 9 bases between. This CDR3 reads CASVPGTTNEKLFF. Here the CDR3 DNA reads TGTGCTAGTGTCCCGGGGACAACTAATGAAAAACTGTTTTTT. Variable domain in full (rest from reference TRBV12-5 and TRBJ1-4): DARVTQTPRHKVTEMGQEVTMRCQPILGHNTVFWYRQTMMQGLELLAYFRNRAPLDDSGMPKDRFSAEMPDATLATLKIQPSEPRDSAVYFCASVPGTTNEKLFFGSGTQLSVL.

CDR3 sequence (DNA): TGTGCCAGCAGTTCTACCCTCCCGAGAGCGGGGGTAACCGGGGAGCTGTTTTTT. It specifies CASSSTLPRAGVTGELFF. This chain joins TRBV28 and TRBJ2-2, with 8 bases fitting TRBD2. Germline assignment: CDR1 MDHEN and CDR2 SYDVKM. V lost 4 bases to trimming and J lost 5 bases; unmatched junction nucleotides: 15. The CDR3 spans 18 residues.